Listed below are T cell receptor beta chains from one sample, sequenced in a study of blood T cell repertoires in COVID-19. Sequenced by immunoSEQ multiplex PCR; TCRdb stores in-frame clones only, minus some. Here the sample spans 310,000 or so clones, 80% to 90% being singletons. Material for sequencing was peripheral blood. These receptor sequences come from a man aged 45-65 years with active or convalescent COVID-19. CDR3s include the opening cysteine and the closing phenylalanine or tryptophan. D genes are given only for firm matches. Some rows have no size entry. The others give once, few or many, or a class for an expanded clone.

j_gene: TRBJ2-2; v_gene: TRBV24-1; d_gene: TRBD1; abundance: .; CDR3aa: CATSSLNRGSTGELFF; CDR3nt: TGTGCCACCTCCTCCCTTAACAGGGGGTCCACCGGGGAGCTGTTTTTT
j_gene: TRBJ2-2; v_gene: TRBV6-5; d_gene: TRBD1; abundance: .; CDR3aa: CASSYSETGVTGELFF; CDR3nt: TGTGCCAGCAGTTACTCCGAGACAGGGGTTACCGGGGAGCTGTTTTTT
j_gene: TRBJ2-5; v_gene: TRBV9; d_gene: TRBD2; abundance: .; CDR3aa: CASSGGTGGETQYF; CDR3nt: TGTGCCAGCAGCGGCGGGACGGGGGGAGAGACCCAGTACTTC
j_gene: TRBJ2-6; v_gene: TRBV2; d_gene: .; abundance: .; CDR3aa: CASMKGVSGANVLTF; CDR3nt: TGTGCCAGCATGAAGGGGGTCTCTGGGGCCAACGTCCTGACTTTC
j_gene: TRBJ1-3; v_gene: TRBV27; d_gene: TRBD1; abundance: .; CDR3aa: CASSPTGEGSGNTIYF; CDR3nt: TGTGCCAGCAGTCCGACAGGGGAAGGCTCTGGAAACACCATATATTTT
j_gene: TRBJ2-1; v_gene: TRBV25-1; d_gene: .; abundance: .; CDR3aa: CASSALEVLRNEQFF; CDR3nt: TGTGCCAGCAGTGCTCTTGAGGTTTTGAGGAATGAGCAGTTCTTC
j_gene: TRBJ2-2; v_gene: TRBV2; d_gene: TRBD2; abundance: .; CDR3aa: CASRASGGRNPTGELFF; CDR3nt: TGTGCCAGCAGGGCTAGCGGGGGACGCAACCCCACCGGGGAGCTGTTTTTT
j_gene: TRBJ1-5; v_gene: TRBV4-3; d_gene: .; abundance: .; CDR3aa: CASSPSAGRNQPQHF; CDR3nt: TGCGCCAGCAGCCCCTCCGCAGGCCGGAATCAGCCCCAGCATTTT
j_gene: TRBJ1-3; v_gene: TRBV10-3; d_gene: .; abundance: .; CDR3aa: CASLRGNTIYF; CDR3nt: TGTGCCTCCCTGAGGGGAAACACCATATATTTT
j_gene: TRBJ2-1; v_gene: TRBV4-1; d_gene: .; abundance: many; CDR3aa: CASSQLDLLSYNEQFF; CDR3nt: TGCGCCAGCAGCCAGCTCGACTTGCTATCCTACAATGAGCAGTTCTTC
j_gene: TRBJ1-1; v_gene: TRBV2; d_gene: .; abundance: .; CDR3aa: CASKLGYDRMKNTEAFF; CDR3nt: TGTGCCAGCAAGTTGGGCTACGACAGAATGAAGAACACTGAAGCTTTCTTT
j_gene: TRBJ2-7; v_gene: TRBV4-2; d_gene: TRBD2; abundance: once; CDR3aa: CASSQAVGLAGEEQYF; CDR3nt: TGTGCCAGCAGCCAAGCCGTGGGACTAGCGGGAGAGGAGCAGTACTTC
j_gene: TRBJ1-6; v_gene: TRBV7-8; d_gene: .; abundance: .; CDR3aa: CASSLDGGHNNSPLHF; CDR3nt: TGTGCCAGCAGCTTAGATGGTGGACACAATAATTCACCCCTCCACTTT
j_gene: TRBJ1-2; v_gene: TRBV5-6; d_gene: .; abundance: .; CDR3aa: CASSWDRGQGYTF; CDR3nt: TGTGCCAGCAGCTGGGACCGGGGACAAGGCTACACCTTC
j_gene: TRBJ1-3; v_gene: TRBV5-1; d_gene: TRBD1; abundance: .; CDR3aa: CASSPRDSELSGNTIYF; CDR3nt: TGCGCCAGCAGCCCGCGGGACAGCGAATTATCTGGAAACACCATATATTTT
j_gene: TRBJ2-7; v_gene: TRBV5-8; d_gene: TRBD1; abundance: .; CDR3aa: CASSFGDRGSPEQYF; CDR3nt: TGTGCCAGCAGCTTTGGGGACAGGGGATCTCCCGAGCAGTACTTC
j_gene: TRBJ1-2; v_gene: TRBV2; d_gene: TRBD1; abundance: .; CDR3aa: CASSLGQDGYTF; CDR3nt: TGTGCCAGCAGCTTAGGACAGGATGGCTACACCTTC
j_gene: TRBJ1-3; v_gene: TRBV10-1; d_gene: .; abundance: .; CDR3aa: CASSEGHNLLSRLGNTIYF; CDR3nt: TGCGCCAGCAGTGAGGGACATAACCTCCTGTCTCGGCTGGGAAACACCATATATTTT
j_gene: TRBJ1-5; v_gene: TRBV4-3; d_gene: .; abundance: .; CDR3aa: CASSQVSDSNQPQHF; CDR3nt: TGCGCCAGCAGCCAAGTCTCAGATAGCAATCAGCCCCAGCATTTT
j_gene: TRBJ1-4; v_gene: TRBV11-2; d_gene: .; abundance: .; CDR3aa: CASSFQGLEEKLFF; CDR3nt: TGTGCCAGCAGCTTTCAGGGTCTGGAAGAAAAACTGTTTTTT
j_gene: TRBJ1-6; v_gene: TRBV3-1/TRBV3-2; d_gene: .; abundance: .; CDR3aa: CASSLGGPGNSPLHF; CDR3nt: TGTGCCAGCAGCCTCGGAGGGCCGGGGAATTCACCCCTCCACTTT
j_gene: TRBJ1-1; v_gene: TRBV28; d_gene: .; abundance: few; CDR3aa: CASLTANTEAFF; CDR3nt: TGTGCCAGCTTAACAGCAAACACTGAAGCTTTCTTT
j_gene: TRBJ2-5; v_gene: TRBV5-4; d_gene: TRBD2; abundance: .; CDR3aa: CASSPQGLAGAETQYF; CDR3nt: TGTGCCAGCAGCCCTCAAGGACTAGCGGGAGCTGAGACCCAGTACTTC
j_gene: TRBJ2-7; v_gene: TRBV2; d_gene: .; abundance: .; CDR3aa: CASSEGSDTYEQYF; CDR3nt: TGTGCCAGCAGTGAAGGGTCAGACACCTACGAGCAGTACTTC